Reported below is one T cell receptor beta chain. This sample stems from a study of blood T cell repertoires in COVID-19. Study summary: Sites across the United States, Italy and Spain contributed samples from acute and convalescent COVID-19. PBMCs, B-cell-depleted T cells, or T cells provided the cDNA or gDNA that made up the material.

Unmatched junction bases numbered 6, after V lost 3 bases and J lost 4 bases. The germline CDR1 and CDR2 sequences are SGHVS and FQNEAQ. This CDR3 spans 15 amino acids. Per the authors' pipeline: Reference gene primers were amplified, and this amplification served to estimate nucleated cell counts. This table comes from immunoSEQ multiplex PCR, and its TCRdb copy is limited to in-frame clones, with some not included. V, J and clone size are those of that table, while D and trimming were read from the DNA. Seen here are about 100,000 clones, nearly 90% observed once, and the top ten hold about 6%. This sequence joins TRBV7-8 and TRBJ1-2; 9 bases fit TRBD1. Sequenced sample: peripheral blood. The TCR was taken from a woman between 55 and 75 years old with acute or convalescent COVID-19. As DNA, the CDR3 is TGTGCCAGCAGCTTGGGGACAGGGCCATTCTATGGCTACACCTTC. Protein product: CASSLGTGPFYGYTF.